These 26 T cell receptor beta chains came from one sample sequenced in a study of blood T cells in healthy people across ages. A second PCR, run for about 6 to 12 cycles, used a sample-barcoded 5' primer plus a J-beta primer mix. TCRdb processed the 5' RACE reads anew with MiXCR; each CDR3 protein has one entry. This sample has 1.5 million to 1.8 million distinct CDR3 sequences; around 40% occur once, and the top ten carry over 3.5%. Specimen: blood. These TCRs come from a woman aged 18-29 years in good health.

The J gene is TRBJ2-1, the V gene TRBV7-9, with D perhaps matching TRBD2 (5 bases). The tail of the sequence fits TRBJ2-7 better, so the J call may be wrong. This CDR3 contains 15 residues. Germline V gives CDR1 SEHNR, CDR2 FQNEAQ (reference sequence). The CDR3 DNA reads as TGTGCCAGCAGCACCGGGAACCCAGGCTACAATGAGCAGTACTTC. It specifies CASSTGNPGYNEQYF.

In this sample, this clonotype turned up once. J is TRBJ1-4 and V is TRBV12-3 or TRBV12-4; D is unresolved. V was clipped by 2 bases and J by 6 bases, with 7 bases between them. The CDR3 is 13 residues long. The CDR3 here is CASSLNTYEKLFF. In DNA, the CDR3 is TGTGCCAGCAGTTTAAACACATATGAAAAACTGTTTTTT.

In regard to this clonotype: It may be a read error: a sequence one base away is much more abundant. The chain joins TRBV4-3 to TRBJ2-1, with 8 bases fitting TRBD1. The J call may be wrong; the DNA end is better matched by TRBJ2-7. The CDR3 has 17 amino acids. Germline V gene lookup returns CDR1 LGHNA and CDR2 YSLEER. The CDR3 sequence is CASSQGSHWTGYNEQYF. For the CDR3, the DNA is TGCGCCAGCAGCCAAGGGTCCCACTGGACAGGGTACAATGAGCAGTACTTC.

The chain employs TRBV29-1 and TRBJ2-5; D not resolved. The germline V and J ends were trimmed by 6 bases and 2 bases, with 10 bases remaining between them. Germline assignment: CDR1 SQVTM and CDR2 ANQGSEA. CDR3 size: 12 residues. The DNA of the CDR3 is TGCAGCGTCGCCTACAGTCAAGAGACCCAGTACTTC. Translation gives CSVAYSQETQYF.

This chain links TRBV20-1 with TRBJ2-5; possibly TRBD1 for D (6 bases). Germline V lookup: CDR1 DFQATT, CDR2 SNEGSKA (reference sequence). This CDR3 contains 14 residues. Trimming took off 0 bases at V and 11 bases at J, with 19 bases between the two ends. CDR3: CSARERTEGLWQYF. As DNA, the CDR3 is TGCAGTGCTAGAGAAAGGACAGAGGGCCTCTGGCAGTACTTC.

This sequence joins TRBV20-1 and TRBJ2-3; 10 nucleotides line up with TRBD2. With 2 bases clipped from V and 2 bases from J, the junction kept 10 bases outside the gene matches. Germline V gene lookup returns CDR1 DFQATT and CDR2 SNEGSKA (reference sequence). This CDR3 is 17 amino acids long. CDR3 in DNA: TGCAGTGCTAGATCACTAGCGGGGCGTCTTCTCACAGATACGCAGTATTTT. It specifies CSARSLAGRLLTDTQYF.

Ten or more counts support this clonotype. The gene calls are TRBV10-3 and TRBJ2-1; D remains ambiguous. Germline V CDR1 and CDR2: ENHRY, SYGVKD. CDR3 length equals 11 residues. The germline V and J ends were trimmed by 0 bases and 8 bases, with 2 bases remaining between them. The CDR3 nucleotides read TGTGCCATCAGTGAGTCATATGAGCAGTTCTTC. Encoded protein: CAISESYEQFF.

This clonotype occurred once. The V gene is TRBV11-3, the J gene TRBJ2-7; no clear D gene. The CDR3 consists of 13 residues. Trimming took off 5 bases at V and 9 bases at J, with 17 bases between the two ends. CDR1 SGHNT and CDR2 YENEEA come from the germline V gene. The CDR3 sequence is CASSIRPYNGQYF. The CDR3, as DNA: TGTGCCAGCAGCATCCGTCCCTACAATGGGCAGTACTTC.

The V and J genes are TRBV11-2 and TRBJ2-7, with D perhaps matching TRBD2 (6 bases). V shed 1 base and J shed 3 bases, with 13 bases lying between them. Germline values: CDR1 SGHAT, CDR2 FQNNGV. The CDR3 spans 15 residues. The CDR3 is CASSLGPPGGYEQYF. The CDR3 DNA reads as TGTGCCAGCAGCTTAGGCCCCCCCGGGGGCTACGAGCAGTACTTC.

This clonotype showed up just a few times. The rearrangement links TRBV9 to TRBJ2-5; no clear D gene. TRBJ2-7 matches the DNA end more closely, so the J call is doubtful. CDR1 and CDR2 from the germline V gene are SGDLS and YYNGEE. This CDR3 has 14 residues. The CDR3 spells CASSVATSSYEQYF. CDR3 sequence (DNA): TGTGCCAGCAGCGTCGCCACGTCCTCCTACGAGCAGTACTTC.

The chain is built from TRBV12-3 or TRBV12-4 and TRBJ2-4; 14 bases are a match to TRBD2. The J call is doubtful: the DNA matches TRBJ2-7 better. The CDR3 has 16 amino acids. CDR3 loop: CASSRKTSGRVVEQYF. CDR3 in DNA: TGTGCCAGCAGTCGGAAGACTAGCGGGAGGGTGGTCGAGCAGTACTTC.

J is TRBJ2-3 and V is TRBV4-3; TRBD1 matches 8 bases. Trimming removed 4 bases from V and 6 bases from J; junction bases left unmatched: 6. The CDR3 totals 14 residues. The germline gives CDR1 LGHNA, CDR2 YSLEER. The CDR3 loop reads CASSRDRSSDTQYF. As DNA, the CDR3 is TGCGCCAGCAGCCGGGACAGGAGCAGTGATACGCAGTATTTT.

The chain couples TRBV4-1 to TRBJ2-5; D perhaps matches TRBD2 (5 bases). CDR1 is MGHRA, CDR2 YSYEKL, per germline. There are 15 residues in the CDR3. Trimming left V 3 bases short and J 0 bases short, with 11 bases between. For the CDR3, the DNA is TGCGCCAGCAGCCATCCCTCGGGGTACCAAGAGACCCAGTACTTC. This codes for CASSHPSGYQETQYF.

V usage is TRBV27 and J usage is TRBJ2-2; no definite D call. Germline CDR1 is MNHEY and CDR2 is SMNVEV (reference sequence). The CDR3 spans 13 residues. V was pared by 2 bases and J by 7 bases, with 8 bases between. CDR3 sequence: CASSLLADGELFF. The CDR3, as DNA: TGTGCCAGCAGTTTACTGGCGGACGGGGAGCTGTTTTTT.

This clonotype was seen only a few times. The chain combines TRBV5-1 with TRBJ1-2; 7 bases map to TRBD1. The CDR3 has 14 residues. Trimming at V came to 4 bases and at J to 6 bases, leaving 9 bases not matched to a gene. CDR1 is SGHRS, CDR2 YFSETQ, per germline. The CDR3 region has the DNA TGCGCCAGCAGCGCAGACAGGGAACCTGATGGCTACACCTTC. Translated, it gives CASSADREPDGYTF.

This clonotype came up a few times. V and J are TRBV12-3 or TRBV12-4 and TRBJ2-7; D remains unclear. The CDR3 extends over 14 amino acids. Trimming left V 5 bases short and J 6 bases short, with 17 bases between. The CDR3 sequence: CASSPSLDGIEQYF. The CDR3 nucleotides read TGTGCCAGCAGTCCCTCTTTGGACGGAATCGAGCAGTACTTC.

V usage is TRBV2 and J usage is TRBJ2-7; tentatively, D is TRBD2 (5 bases). V lost 4 bases and J lost 4, with 20 bases in between. Germline CDR1 and CDR2: SNHLY and FYNNEI. The CDR3 is 16 amino acids. The CDR3, as DNA: TGTGCCAGCAGTGGCCACCGACTAATCACACGTTACGAGCAGTACTTC. Residues: CASSGHRLITRYEQYF.

The genes are TRBV7-9 and TRBJ2-5; 8 nucleotides line up with TRBD1. Germline V gene lookup returns CDR1 SEHNR and CDR2 FQNEAQ (reference sequence). With V trimmed by 4 bases and J by 11 bases, 9 bases remained unmatched. The CDR3 contains 13 residues. CDR3 sequence reads: CASSCSQGGEQYF. The CDR3 DNA sequence: TGTGCCAGCAGCTGCTCACAGGGGGGTGAGCAGTACTTC.

The chain recombines TRBV20-1 with TRBJ1-2; a weak D match, TRBD1 (6 bases). Germline V gene data show CDR1 as DFQATT and CDR2 as SNEGSKA (reference sequence). The CDR3 consists of 12 residues. V was pared by 8 bases and J by 4 bases, with 14 bases between. CDR3 DNA: TGCAGTCCAGACAGGTCTGGCTATGGCTACACCTTC. Encoded protein: CSPDRSGYGYTF.

This clonotype was observed a few times. V is TRBV20-1 and J is TRBJ2-3, with 10 bases aligning to TRBD2. J gave up 2 bases and V 4 bases, and 12 bases lay outside the gene matches. Per the germline V gene, CDR1 is DFQATT and CDR2 is SNEGSKA (reference sequence). The CDR3 is made up of 17 amino acids. CDR3 amino acids: CSATEFLAGVLTDTQYF. CDR3 sequence (DNA): TGCAGTGCTACAGAGTTCCTAGCGGGAGTCCTCACAGATACGCAGTATTTT.

This clonotype was recorded once. A read error may explain this, as a much larger clone is one base away. The chain joins TRBV4-3 to TRBJ2-7, with D unresolved. With the DNA end fitting TRBJ2-5 better, the J assignment may be wrong. The length of the CDR3 is 15 residues. Germline V gene lookup returns CDR1 LGHNA and CDR2 YSLEER. Here the CDR3 DNA reads TGCGCCAGCGGCCAAGATCGGGCCACAATAGAGACCCAGTACTTC. Translation gives CASGQDRATIETQYF.

This clonotype was seen a few times. The V gene is TRBV2, the J gene TRBJ1-4; a weak D match, TRBD1 (6 bases). CDR3 length: 13 amino acids. Deletions cut 5 bases from V and 4 bases from J, with 8 bases between. Looked up from germline, CDR1 is SNHLY and CDR2 is FYNNEI. CDR3 sequence: CASSQGINEKLFF. The CDR3 bases are TGTGCCAGCAGTCAGGGGATTAATGAAAAACTGTTTTTT.

V usage is TRBV20-1 and J usage is TRBJ2-7; D is unclear. Trimming removed 0 bases at V and 7 bases at J, with 22 bases between. The CDR3 has 16 residues. Germline V gene data show CDR1 as DFQATT and CDR2 as SNEGSKA (reference sequence). The CDR3 nucleotides read TGCAGTGCTAGAGATCACGGGTGGGGTGTGATTGATGAGCAGTACTTC. This sequence encodes CSARDHGWGVIDEQYF.

This chain joins TRBV11-2 and TRBJ2-7; D call uncertain. The germline V gene encodes CDR1 SGHAT and CDR2 FQNNGV. Trimming took off 3 bases at V and 2 bases at J, with 11 bases between the two ends. CDR3 length equals 14 residues. CDR3 in DNA: TGTGCCAGCAGCTTTGACTCGGGCGCCTACGAGCAGTACTTC. The encoded protein is CASSFDSGAYEQYF.

This clonotype was seen just once. The chain uses TRBV7-2 and TRBJ2-5; no firm D call. The better agreement between TRBJ2-7 and the DNA end casts doubt on the J call. CDR3 length: 16 amino acids. From germline, CDR1 is SGHTA and CDR2 FQGNSA. The CDR3 spells CASSLAPVGSPYEQYF. CDR3 bases: TGTGCCAGCAGCTTAGCGCCCGTAGGGTCCCCCTACGAGCAGTACTTC.

This clonotype showed up just a few times. The rearrangement uses TRBV7-9 and TRBJ1-2; 9 nucleotides match TRBD1. Germline CDR1 is SEHNR and CDR2 is FQNEAQ (reference sequence). The V and J ends lost 6 bases and 5 bases, in that order; junction bases with no gene match: 10. The CDR3 has 15 residues. CDR3 sequence (DNA): TGTGCCAGCAGTAGAACAGGGGGCCAAGTGTATGGCTACACCTTC. This encodes CASSRTGGQVYGYTF.